A selection of T cell receptor beta chains follows, all from one sample in a study of blood T cell repertoires in COVID-19. The method was immunoSEQ multiplex PCR; TCRdb's version includes in-frame clones alone and lacks a portion of them. The data hold about 230,000 clones, with roughly 86% observed a single time. Sequences were obtained from PBMCs or T cells enriched from blood (not recorded which). These receptors all come from a woman younger than 45 with acute COVID-19. Each CDR3 is given with its conserved first and last residue. Fields, in order: V gene, J gene, clone size, D gene, CDR3 DNA, CDR3 protein. The D gene is left open where the match is weak. Part of the rows lack a size; the others show once, few, many or a class for expanded clones.

TRBV2	TRBJ1-2	NA	TRBD1	TGTGCCAGCAGGCACAGGGGTGCTAACTATGGCTACACCTTC	CASRHRGANYGYTF
TRBV5-1	TRBJ2-2	NA	TRBD2	TGCGCCAGCAGCTTGGGACTAGCGCGGTCCGGGGAGCTGTTTTTT	CASSLGLARSGELFF
TRBV27	TRBJ1-4	NA	TRBD1	TGTGCCAGCAGTTGGGACAGTTATGAAAAACTGTTTTTT	CASSWDSYEKLFF
TRBV29-1	TRBJ2-7	NA	TRBD1	TGCAGCGCCCGGGGACAGGGAGGGACCTACGAGCAGTACTTC	CSARGQGGTYEQYF
TRBV27	TRBJ1-6	NA	NA	TGTGCCAGCAGTTTTGGGCAGGGTAAGGGTTCACCCCTCCACTTT	CASSFGQGKGSPLHF
TRBV5-6	TRBJ1-2	few	NA	TGTGCCAGCAACGTCAGGGACTTCTATGGCTACACCTTC	CASNVRDFYGYTF
TRBV6-5	TRBJ2-3	NA	NA	TGTGCCAGCAGTTACCGGGGGGCAAACACAGATACGCAGTATTTT	CASSYRGANTDTQYF
TRBV14	TRBJ2-7	NA	TRBD1	TGTGCCAGCAGCCCCGGGACAGGCGGAAAGTACGAGCAGTACTTC	CASSPGTGGKYEQYF
TRBV4-3	TRBJ1-2	NA	TRBD1	TGCGCCAGCAGCTTCCGACAGGGGTTAGCTAACTATGGCTACACCTTC	CASSFRQGLANYGYTF
TRBV6-2/TRBV6-3	TRBJ1-2	NA	NA	TGTGCCAGCAGTTACTCCGAGGCTTCTAATGGCTACACCTTC	CASSYSEASNGYTF
TRBV5-1	TRBJ1-6	NA	NA	TGCGCCAGCAGCTTGGTTCCGATGGGCGAATATAATTCACCCCTCCACTTT	CASSLVPMGEYNSPLHF
TRBV7-9	TRBJ2-5	NA	NA	TGTGCCAGCAGCACACCGGGACTCGAAGGGACCCAGTACTTC	CASSTPGLEGTQYF
TRBV5-1	TRBJ1-4	once	NA	TGCGCCAGCAGCGTACGGACAGATGGACCCCAAAAACTGTTTTTT	CASSVRTDGPQKLFF
TRBV5-4	TRBJ2-7	NA	NA	TGTGCCAGCAGCCGCGGGACTCCGGGGCCCTACGAGCAGTACTTC	CASSRGTPGPYEQYF
TRBV30	TRBJ1-4	NA	NA	TGTGCCTGGAGTGTATCAATTGAAAAACTGTTTTTT	CAWSVSIEKLFF
TRBV5-4	TRBJ1-2	once	TRBD1	TGTGCCAGCAGCTTGGGTCGGGACAGGGCGGAAGGCTACACCTTC	CASSLGRDRAEGYTF
TRBV19	TRBJ1-1	once	NA	TGTGCCAGTAGGACTCAACAGGGTTACGACACTGAAGCTTTCTTT	CASRTQQGYDTEAFF
TRBV3-1/TRBV3-2	TRBJ1-1	NA	TRBD1	TGTGCCAGCACCTTCTCGGACAGGGACACTGAAGCTTTCTTT	CASTFSDRDTEAFF
TRBV3-1/TRBV3-2	TRBJ2-3	NA	TRBD2	TGTGCCAGCAGCCAGGTAGCGGGCGGGCAGGATACGCAGTATTTT	CASSQVAGGQDTQYF
TRBV18	TRBJ1-1	NA	NA	TGTGCCAGCTCCGAACCATGGGGGGAGAGCACTGAAGCTTTCTTT	CASSEPWGESTEAFF
TRBV19	TRBJ1-4	NA	NA	TGTGCCAGTAGCGGCGGACAGAATGAAAAACTGTTTTTT	CASSGGQNEKLFF
TRBV6-5	TRBJ2-7	NA	TRBD1	TGTGCCAGCAGAACGACAGGGGGCGCGGGTGAGCAGTACTTC	CASRTTGGAGEQYF